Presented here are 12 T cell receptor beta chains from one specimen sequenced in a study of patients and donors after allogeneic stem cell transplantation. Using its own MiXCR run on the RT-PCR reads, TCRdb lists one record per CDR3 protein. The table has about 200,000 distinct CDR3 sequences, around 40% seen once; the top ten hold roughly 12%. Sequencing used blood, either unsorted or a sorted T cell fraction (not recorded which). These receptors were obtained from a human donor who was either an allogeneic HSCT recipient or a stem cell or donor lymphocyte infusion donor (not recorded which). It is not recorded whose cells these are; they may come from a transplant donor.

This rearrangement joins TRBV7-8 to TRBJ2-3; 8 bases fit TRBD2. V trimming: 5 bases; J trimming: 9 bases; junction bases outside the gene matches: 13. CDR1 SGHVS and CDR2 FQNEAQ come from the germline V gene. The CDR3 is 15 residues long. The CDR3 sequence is CASSPRPGTSVTQYF. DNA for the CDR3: TGTGCCAGCAGCCCACGTCCCGGGACTAGTGTGACGCAGTATTTT.

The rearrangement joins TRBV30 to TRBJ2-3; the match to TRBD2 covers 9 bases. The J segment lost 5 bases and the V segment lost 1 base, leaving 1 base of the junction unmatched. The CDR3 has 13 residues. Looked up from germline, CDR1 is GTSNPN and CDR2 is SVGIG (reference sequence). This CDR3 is CAWSGSGGDTQYF. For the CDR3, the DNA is TGTGCCTGGAGTGGTAGCGGGGGAGATACGCAGTATTTT.

Here the CDR3 DNA reads TGTGCCGTCAAGGACTCTAGCAATCAGCCCCAGCATTTT. Protein product: CAVKDSSNQPQHF. The chain links TRBV10-3 to TRBJ1-5; D not resolved. This CDR3 is 13 amino acids long. The germline V gene has CDR1 ENHRY and CDR2 SYGVKD. The ends were cut back, 11 bases at V and 0 bases at J, with 11 bases in the middle.

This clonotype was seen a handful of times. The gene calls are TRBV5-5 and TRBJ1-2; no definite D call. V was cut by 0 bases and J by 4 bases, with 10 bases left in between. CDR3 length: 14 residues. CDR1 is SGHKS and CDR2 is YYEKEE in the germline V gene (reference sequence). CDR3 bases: TGTGCCAGCAGCTTGGAGGACCCCTCCTATGGCTACACCTTC. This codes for CASSLEDPSYGYTF.

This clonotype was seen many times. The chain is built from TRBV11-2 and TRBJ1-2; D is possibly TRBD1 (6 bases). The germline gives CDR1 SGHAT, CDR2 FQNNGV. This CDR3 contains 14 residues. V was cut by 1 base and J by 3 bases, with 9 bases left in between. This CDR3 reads CASSLGGAYYGYTF. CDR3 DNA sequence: TGTGCCAGCAGCTTAGGGGGGGCGTACTATGGCTACACCTTC.

The CDR3 loop reads CASSIQGLGTEAFF. The CDR3 DNA is TGTGCCAGTAGTATCCAGGGCTTGGGCACTGAAGCTTTCTTT. This chain uses TRBV19 with TRBJ1-1; D is possibly TRBD1 (5 bases). The germline CDR1 and CDR2 sequences are LNHDA and SQIVND (reference sequence). The CDR3 covers 14 residues. V dropped 3 bases and J dropped 4 bases, with 12 bases sitting between them.

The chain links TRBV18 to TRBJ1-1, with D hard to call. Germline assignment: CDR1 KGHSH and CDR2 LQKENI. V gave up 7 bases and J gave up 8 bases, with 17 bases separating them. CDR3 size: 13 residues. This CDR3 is CASLDQSPREAFF. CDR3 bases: TGTGCCAGCTTAGACCAATCCCCCCGCGAAGCTTTCTTT.

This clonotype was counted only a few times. CDR3 sequence (DNA): TGTGCCAGCAGTCTGGGGACAGGGGTGAGTGGCTACACCTTC. Translated: CASSLGTGVSGYTF. The J gene is TRBJ1-2, the V gene TRBV12-3 or TRBV12-4; 10 positions agree with TRBD1. The CDR3 loop spans 14 amino acids. V dropped 5 bases and J dropped 7; count of bases not matched to a gene: 7.

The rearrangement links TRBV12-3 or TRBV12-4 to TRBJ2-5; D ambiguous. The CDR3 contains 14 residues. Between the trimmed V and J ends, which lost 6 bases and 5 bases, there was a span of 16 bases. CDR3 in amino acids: CASSRSAPTETQYF. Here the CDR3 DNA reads TGTGCCAGCAGCCGATCGGCTCCTACGGAGACCCAGTACTTC.

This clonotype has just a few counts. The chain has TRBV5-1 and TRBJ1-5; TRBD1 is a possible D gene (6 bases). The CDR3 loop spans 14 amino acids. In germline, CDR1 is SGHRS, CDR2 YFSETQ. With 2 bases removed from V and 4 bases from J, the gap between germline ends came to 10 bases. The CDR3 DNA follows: TGCGCCAGCAGCTTAGGGGACATAAATCAGCCCCAGCATTTT. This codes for CASSLGDINQPQHF. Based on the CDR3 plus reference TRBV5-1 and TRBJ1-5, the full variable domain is KAGVTQTPRYLIKTRGQQVTLSCSPISGHRSVSWYQQTPGQGLQFLFEYFSETQRNKGNFPGRFSGRQFSNSRSEMNVSTLELGDSALYLCASSLGDINQPQHFGDGTRLSIL.

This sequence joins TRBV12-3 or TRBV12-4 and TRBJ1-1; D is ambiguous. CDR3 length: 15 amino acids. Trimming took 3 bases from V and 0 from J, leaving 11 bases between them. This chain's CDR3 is CASSFRRRLNTEAFF. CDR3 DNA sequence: TGTGCCAGCAGTTTTCGTCGCAGGCTGAACACTGAAGCTTTCTTT.

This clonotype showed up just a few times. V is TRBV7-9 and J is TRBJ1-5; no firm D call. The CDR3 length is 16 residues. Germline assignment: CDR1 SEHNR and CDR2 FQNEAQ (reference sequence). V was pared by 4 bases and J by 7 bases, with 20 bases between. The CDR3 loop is CASSSTPFHGEQPQHF. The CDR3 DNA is TGTGCCAGCAGCTCAACCCCTTTTCATGGGGAACAGCCCCAGCATTTT.